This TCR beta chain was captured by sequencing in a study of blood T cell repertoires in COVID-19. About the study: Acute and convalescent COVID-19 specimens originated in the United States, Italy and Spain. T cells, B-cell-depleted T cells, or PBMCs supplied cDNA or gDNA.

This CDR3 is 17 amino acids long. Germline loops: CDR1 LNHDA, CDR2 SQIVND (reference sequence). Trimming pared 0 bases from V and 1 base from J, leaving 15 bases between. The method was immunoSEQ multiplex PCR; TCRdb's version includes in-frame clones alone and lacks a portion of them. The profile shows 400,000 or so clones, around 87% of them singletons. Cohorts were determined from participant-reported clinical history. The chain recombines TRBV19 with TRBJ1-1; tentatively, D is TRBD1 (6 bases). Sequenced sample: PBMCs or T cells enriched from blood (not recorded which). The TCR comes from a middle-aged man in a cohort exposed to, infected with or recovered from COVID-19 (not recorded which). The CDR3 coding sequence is TGTGCCAGTAGTATAGATCCCAGGGGACCATCGAACACTGAAGCTTTCTTT. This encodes CASSIDPRGPSNTEAFF.